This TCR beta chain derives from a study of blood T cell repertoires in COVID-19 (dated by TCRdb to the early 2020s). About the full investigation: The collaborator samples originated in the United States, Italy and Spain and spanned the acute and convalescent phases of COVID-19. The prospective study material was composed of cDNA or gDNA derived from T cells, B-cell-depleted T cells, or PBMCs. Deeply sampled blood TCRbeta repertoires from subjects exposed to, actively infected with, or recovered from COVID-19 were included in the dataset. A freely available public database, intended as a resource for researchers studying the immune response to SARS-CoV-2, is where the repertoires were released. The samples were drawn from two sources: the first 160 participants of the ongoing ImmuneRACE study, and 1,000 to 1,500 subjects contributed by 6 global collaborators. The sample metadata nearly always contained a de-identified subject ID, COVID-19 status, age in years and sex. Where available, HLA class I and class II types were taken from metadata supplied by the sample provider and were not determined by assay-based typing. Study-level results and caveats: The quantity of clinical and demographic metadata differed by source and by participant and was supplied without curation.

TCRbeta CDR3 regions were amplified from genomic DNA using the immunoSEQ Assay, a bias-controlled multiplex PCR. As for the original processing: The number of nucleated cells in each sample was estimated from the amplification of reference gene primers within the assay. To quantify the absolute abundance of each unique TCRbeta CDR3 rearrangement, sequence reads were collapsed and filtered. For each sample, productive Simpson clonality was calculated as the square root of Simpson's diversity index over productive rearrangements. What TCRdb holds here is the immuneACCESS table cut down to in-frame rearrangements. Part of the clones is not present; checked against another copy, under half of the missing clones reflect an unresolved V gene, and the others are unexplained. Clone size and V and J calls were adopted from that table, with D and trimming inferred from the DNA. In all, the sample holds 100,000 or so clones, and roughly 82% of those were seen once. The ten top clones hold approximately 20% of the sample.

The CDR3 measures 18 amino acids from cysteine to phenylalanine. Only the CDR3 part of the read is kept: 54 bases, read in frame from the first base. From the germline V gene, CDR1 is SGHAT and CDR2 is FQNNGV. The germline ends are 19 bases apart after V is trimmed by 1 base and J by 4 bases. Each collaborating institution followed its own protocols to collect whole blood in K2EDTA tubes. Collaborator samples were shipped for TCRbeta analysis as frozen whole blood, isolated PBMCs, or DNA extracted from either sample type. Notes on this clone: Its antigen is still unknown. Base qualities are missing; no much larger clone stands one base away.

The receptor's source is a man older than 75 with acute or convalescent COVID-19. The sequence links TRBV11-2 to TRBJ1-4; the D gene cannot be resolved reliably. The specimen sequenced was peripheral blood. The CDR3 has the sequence CASSLGPTRNSRNEKLFF. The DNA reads TGTGCCAGCAGCTTAGGCCCCACTCGGAACAGCCGTAATGAAAAACTGTTTTTT.